These T cell receptor beta chains were read from a single sample in a study of T-cell memory formation after mild COVID-19. Each CDR3 protein is one row after TCRdb ran MiXCR on the 5' RACE reads. The sample carries 200,000 to 250,000 distinct CDR3 sequences, less than 20% recorded once. Sequenced: PBMCs or a T cell subset sorted from them (not recorded which). These receptors were collected from an adult woman who had mild COVID-19 (a few samples of this study predate the infection). Cell type and time point are not known. Each CDR3 is given with its conserved first and last residue. D genes are given only for firm matches. Clone size is stated in some rows and not others, as once, few, many or a class when expanded.

>TRBV10-3|.|TRBJ2-7|few
TGTGCCATCACAGGGACCCCGTCCTACGAGCAGTACTTC
CAITGTPSYEQYF
>TRBV20-1|.|TRBJ2-7|.
TGCAGTGCTAAATCGCTAGCCGCTACCGAGCAGTACTTC
CSAKSLAATEQYF
>TRBV4-1|.|TRBJ2-3|.
TGCGCCAGCAGCCAAGAGGGAGGGGGCGGCACAGATACGCAGTATTTT
CASSQEGGGGTDTQYF
>TRBV20-1|.|TRBJ2-7|.
TGCAGTGCTAGAGATGGTGGTAGCGGCTACGAGCAGTACTTC
CSARDGGSGYEQYF
>TRBV6-5|.|TRBJ1-5|.
TGTGCCAGCAGTTACAGGTCAGATAGCAATCAGCCCCAGCATTTT
CASSYRSDSNQPQHF
>TRBV5-1|.|TRBJ1-1|.
TGCGCCAGCAGCTTGGTCAGGGCGGACACTGAAGCTTTCTTT
CASSLVRADTEAFF
>TRBV14|.|TRBJ2-7|.
TGTGCCAGCAGCCAAGGGGTGCGGGACTACGAGCAGTACTTC
CASSQGVRDYEQYF
>TRBV7-9|TRBD1|TRBJ2-1|.
TGTGCCAGCAGCCGGGACAGGGCCCGGGAGCAGTTCTTC
CASSRDRAREQFF
>TRBV4-2|TRBD1|TRBJ2-1|many
TGTGCCAGCAGCCTCGAGGGACAGGCCCTGGGAGGTGAGCAGTTCTTC
CASSLEGQALGGEQFF
>TRBV5-4|.|TRBJ2-7|.
TGTGCCAGCAGCTTGAGCCAGGGCGGCGAGCAGTACTTC
CASSLSQGGEQYF
>TRBV3-1|TRBD2|TRBJ2-7|.
TGTGCCAGCAGCCAAGATTTAACGGGGGGGAATCGGCAGTACTTC
CASSQDLTGGNRQYF
>TRBV4-1|TRBD1|TRBJ1-1|few
TGCGCCAGCAGCCAAGAAATCTCCGGGACAGCTGTCACTGAAGCTTTCTTT
CASSQEISGTAVTEAFF
>TRBV5-1|.|TRBJ2-7|.
TGCGCCAGCAGCGCCGGGGACTTCTCCTACGAGCAGTACTTC
CASSAGDFSYEQYF
>TRBV7-2|.|TRBJ2-5|few
TGTGCCAGCAGCATGACTCCTAGCGTTGAGACCCAGTACTTC
CASSMTPSVETQYF
>TRBV6-6|TRBD2|TRBJ2-7|few
TGTGCCAGCAGTTCGCCGGGACTATCCAAATACGAGCAGTACTTC
CASSSPGLSKYEQYF
>TRBV20-1|TRBD2|TRBJ2-2|.
TGCAGTGCTACTGAGCGGGAGAGGGTCGGGGAGCTGTTTTTT
CSATERERVGELFF